This T cell receptor (beta chain) was recorded in a study of T cells in Graves' hyperthyroidism and ophthalmopathy. Study findings and constraints: The majority of expanded thyroid clonotypes above 0.001 also appeared in blood.

Amplification of TCR beta CDR3 regions used RNA as the template. A set of HTBI primers served as the primers for a first-round RT-PCR of the TCR CDR3. TCRdb called the multiplex PCR reads again in MiXCR, with one record for every CDR3 protein. This table holds fewer than 500,000 distinct CDR3 sequences, under 15% found once. This clonotype has more than one count but fewer than ten. No antigen is known for it. CDR1 SGDLS and CDR2 YYNGEE come from the germline V gene. V was shortened by 4 bases and J by 0 bases, with 13 bases between the two germline ends. This CDR3 has 15 residues. The chain couples TRBV9 to TRBJ1-2, with a tentative D call TRBD1 (5 bases). The receptor comes from a man younger than 35 with Graves' ophthalmopathy. The sequenced sample was blood. CDR3 DNA sequence: TGTGCCAGCAGCCCCTCCGGGGCCCCTAACTATGGCTACACCTTC. Amino acid sequence: CASSPSGAPNYGYTF.